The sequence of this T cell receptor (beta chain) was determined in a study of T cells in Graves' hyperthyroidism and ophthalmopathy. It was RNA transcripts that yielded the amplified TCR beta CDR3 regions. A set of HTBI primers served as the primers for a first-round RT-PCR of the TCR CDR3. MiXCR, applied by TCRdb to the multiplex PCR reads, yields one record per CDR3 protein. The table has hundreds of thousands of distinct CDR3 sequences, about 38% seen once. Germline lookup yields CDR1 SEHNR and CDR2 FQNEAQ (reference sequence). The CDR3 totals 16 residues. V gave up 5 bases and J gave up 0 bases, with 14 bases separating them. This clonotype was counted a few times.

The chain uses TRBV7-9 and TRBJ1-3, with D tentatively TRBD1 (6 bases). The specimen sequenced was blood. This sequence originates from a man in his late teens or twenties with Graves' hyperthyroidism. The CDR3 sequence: CASSPNPTGSGNTIYF. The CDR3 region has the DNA TGTGCCAGCAGCCCGAATCCGACAGGCTCTGGAAACACCATATATTTT.